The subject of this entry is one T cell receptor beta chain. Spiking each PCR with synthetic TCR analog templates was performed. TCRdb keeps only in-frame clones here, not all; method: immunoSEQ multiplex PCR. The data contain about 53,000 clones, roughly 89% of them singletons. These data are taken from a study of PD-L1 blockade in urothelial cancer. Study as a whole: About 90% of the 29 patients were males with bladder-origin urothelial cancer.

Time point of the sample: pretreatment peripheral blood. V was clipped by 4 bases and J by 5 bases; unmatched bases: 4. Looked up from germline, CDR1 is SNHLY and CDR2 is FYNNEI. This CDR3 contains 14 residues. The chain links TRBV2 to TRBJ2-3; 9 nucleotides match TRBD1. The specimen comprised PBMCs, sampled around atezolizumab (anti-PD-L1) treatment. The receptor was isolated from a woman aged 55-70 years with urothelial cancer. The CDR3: CASSVTGGIDTQYF. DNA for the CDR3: TGTGCCAGCAGTGTGACAGGGGGTATAGATACGCAGTATTTT.